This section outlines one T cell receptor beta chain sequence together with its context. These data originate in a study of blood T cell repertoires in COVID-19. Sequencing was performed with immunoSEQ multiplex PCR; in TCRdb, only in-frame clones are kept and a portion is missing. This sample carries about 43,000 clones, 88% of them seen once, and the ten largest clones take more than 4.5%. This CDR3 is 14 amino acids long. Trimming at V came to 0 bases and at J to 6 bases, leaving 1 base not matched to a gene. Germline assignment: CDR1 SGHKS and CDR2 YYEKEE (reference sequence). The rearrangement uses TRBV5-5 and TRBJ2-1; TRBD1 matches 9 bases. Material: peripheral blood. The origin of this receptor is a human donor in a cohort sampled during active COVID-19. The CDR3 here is CASSLEQGANEQFF. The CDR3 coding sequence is TGTGCCAGCAGCTTGGAACAGGGGGCCAATGAGCAGTTCTTC.